This T cell receptor (beta chain) was identified in a study of regulatory T cells in long-lasting Graves disease. V trimming: 4 bases; J trimming: 2 bases; junction bases outside the gene matches: 6. Germline assignment: CDR1 KGHSH and CDR2 LQKENI. CDR3 length: 16 residues. This clonotype has ten or more counts. Library construction for TCR beta used iRepertoire HTBI primers and Arm-PCR of CDR3 regions. TCRdb re-derived calls from the multiplex PCR reads in MiXCR, one entry per CDR3 protein. The sample lists 400,000 to 550,000 distinct CDR3 sequences, about 15% occurring once. Time point reported: newly diagnosed GD, antithyroid drugs for less than 3 months. With RNA extracted from PBMCs as input, the TCR library was made. This same sample was also part of a study on T cells in Graves' hyperthyroidism and ophthalmopathy. This second study says: In patients aged 18 to 65, hyperthyroidism was newly diagnosed, with duration under 2 months.

The input for sequencing was peripheral blood mononuclear cells (PBMCs), taken at new diagnosis, from a patient treated with antithyroid drugs. The gene calls are TRBV18 and TRBJ2-1; 9 nucleotides match TRBD2. The TCR sequence derives from a young woman with Graves disease. The CDR3 nucleotides read TGTGCCAGCTCACATGAAGTAGCGGGAGCCTACAATGAGCAGTTCTTC. Residues: CASSHEVAGAYNEQFF.